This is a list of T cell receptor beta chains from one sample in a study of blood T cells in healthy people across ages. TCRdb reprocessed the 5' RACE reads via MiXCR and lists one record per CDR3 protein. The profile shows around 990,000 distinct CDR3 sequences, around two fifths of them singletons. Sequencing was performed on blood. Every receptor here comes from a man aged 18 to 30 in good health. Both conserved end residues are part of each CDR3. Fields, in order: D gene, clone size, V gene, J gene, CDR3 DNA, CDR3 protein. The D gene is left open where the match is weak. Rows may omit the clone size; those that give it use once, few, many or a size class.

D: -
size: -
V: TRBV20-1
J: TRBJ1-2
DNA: TGCAGTGCTAGAGATTCGACAGCGAACTATGGCTACACCTTC
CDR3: CSARDSTANYGYTF

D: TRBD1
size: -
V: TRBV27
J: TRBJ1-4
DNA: TGTGCCAGTTCGGGACAGGGCCCAACTAATGAAAAACTGTTTTTT
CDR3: CASSGQGPTNEKLFF

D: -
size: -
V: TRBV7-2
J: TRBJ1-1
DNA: TGTGCCAGCGGGGGGGGATCTGAAGCTTTCTTT
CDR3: CASGGGSEAFF

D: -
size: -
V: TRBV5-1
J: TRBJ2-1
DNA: TGCGCCAGCAGGAGTGAAAATATCGGATACAATGAGCAGTTCTTC
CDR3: CASRSENIGYNEQFF

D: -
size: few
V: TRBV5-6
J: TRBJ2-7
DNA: TGTGCCAGCAGCTTGGAACTCACCCACGAGCAGTACTTC
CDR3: CASSLELTHEQYF

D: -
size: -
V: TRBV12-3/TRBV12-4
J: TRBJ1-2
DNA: TGTGCCAGCAACATGGGGAGTACCGGCTACACCTTC
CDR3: CASNMGSTGYTF

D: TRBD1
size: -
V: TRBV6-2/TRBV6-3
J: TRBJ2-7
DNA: TGTGCCAGCAGTTACGTCGCAGGACAGGGTTTCGAGCAGTACTTC
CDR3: CASSYVAGQGFEQYF

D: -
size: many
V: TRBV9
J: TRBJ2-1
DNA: TGTGCCAGCAGCGCTTACCGCGGGGAATACAATGAGCAGTTCTTC
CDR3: CASSAYRGEYNEQFF

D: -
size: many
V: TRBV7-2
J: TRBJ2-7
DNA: TGTGCCAGCAGCTTAGGCTCGGGTGGACAGTTTATCTCCTACGAGCAGTACTTC
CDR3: CASSLGSGGQFISYEQYF

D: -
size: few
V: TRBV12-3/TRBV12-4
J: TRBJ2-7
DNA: TGTGCCAGCAGTTCACGGAAGGGGACCGACGAGCAGTACTTC
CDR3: CASSSRKGTDEQYF